This record covers a single T cell receptor (beta chain). The target antigen is unknown. With UMI labels, 5' RACE was used to prepare the TRB cDNA libraries. TCRdb reprocessed the 5' RACE reads and keeps a single row for each CDR3 protein, giving no DNA. The ten top clones account for about 0.27%, within a sample of about 150,000 distinct CDR3 sequences. This specimen belongs to a study of CXCR3-negative and CXCR3-positive naive CD8 T cells. General study results and limits: With respect to TRBV-TRBJ usage, naive CXCR3-negative and CXCR3-positive cells were similar; memory differed. More hydrophobic TRB CDR3s were found in CXCR3-positive naive cells than in CXCR3-negative naive cells. In cryopreserved cells, CXCR3 expression partially decreased, and fresh PBMCs were used in most assays.

The CDR3 sequence is 16 residues long. Germline CDR1 MRHNA, CDR2 SNTAGT. Every individual CD8+ T cell subset underwent sorting in triplicate at more than 250,000 cells apiece. By phenotype, naive CD8+ T cells were CD45RO-CCR7+CD27+CD95-. The chain links TRBV6-4 to TRBJ2-3; absent DNA, TCRdb's TRBD1 call cannot be checked. This receptor was identified in a human donor in good health. Some clones in this sample may be carry-over from other donors' samples. Source material: naive CXCR3+ CD8+ T cells from blood. The sample's subset: CD45RO-CCR7+CD27+CD95- naive CD8+ T cells expressing CXCR3 (TNR3+). CDR3 sequence reads: CASSDPWTDSTDTQYF.